Below are 14 T cell receptor beta chains sequenced from a single sample in a study of OX40 agonist ivuxolimab in advanced cancers. TCRdb's copy holds only in-frame clones and misses some; the assay was immunoSEQ multiplex PCR. This sample has 70,000 or so clones, with about 89% found just once. The sequencing used CD4+ or CD8+ T cells sorted from blood, collected in a trial of the OX40 agonist ivuxolimab. The receptor source for this set is an adult with an advanced solid tumor such as melanoma, head and neck, liver or kidney cancer.

In its sample, this clone was seen once. This chain uses TRBV27 with TRBJ2-3, with 10 positions matching TRBD1. The germline V gene has CDR1 MNHEY and CDR2 SMNVEV (reference sequence). The V and J ends lost 7 bases and 6 bases, in that order; junction bases with no gene match: 7. The CDR3 spans 14 residues. CDR3 in amino acids: CASTQDRGYDTQYF. In nucleotides, the CDR3 is TGTGCCAGCACCCAGGACAGGGGGTACGATACGCAGTATTTT.

This clone was counted a few times. The J gene is TRBJ1-2, the V gene TRBV19, with TRBD1 matching 8 bases. Trimming cost V 2 bases and J 6 bases; bases outside gene matches: 8. The germline gives CDR1 LNHDA, CDR2 SQIVND (reference sequence). The CDR3 totals 15 residues. The CDR3: CASSILQTGVDGYTF. In DNA, the CDR3 is TGTGCCAGTAGTATACTCCAGACAGGGGTTGATGGCTACACCTTC.

This sequence joins TRBV5-1 and TRBJ2-5; D is possibly TRBD1 or TRBD2 (5 bases each). CDR1 is SGHRS, CDR2 YFSETQ, per germline. CDR3 length: 14 residues. With 0 bases removed from V and 7 bases from J, the gap between germline ends came to 13 bases. The CDR3 coding sequence is TGCGCCAGCAGCTTGGCCGCCCATGGGGGGACCCAGTACTTC. Amino acid sequence: CASSLAAHGGTQYF.

The V call is TRBV5-1, the J call TRBJ2-4; the D gene could be TRBD1 or TRBD2 (5 bases each). Germline V gene data show CDR1 as SGHRS and CDR2 as YFSETQ. V lost 4 bases and J 4 bases, leaving 12 bases between the germline ends. The CDR3 runs to 14 residues. CDR3 nucleotide sequence: TGCGCCAGCAGCCCCCGGGACGGGAAAAACATTCAGTACTTC. As protein: CASSPRDGKNIQYF.

The chain is built from TRBV28 and TRBJ1-2; D ambiguous. Germline CDR1 MDHEN, CDR2 SYDVKM. The V end lost 6 bases, the J end lost 8 bases, and 7 bases lay between the germline ends. The CDR3 runs to 10 residues. CDR3 loop: CASRPQGYTF. CDR3 bases: TGTGCCAGCAGACCGCAGGGCTACACCTTC.

The V call is TRBV27, the J call TRBJ2-1; the match to TRBD2 covers 12 bases. Looked up from germline, CDR1 is MNHEY and CDR2 is SMNVEV (reference sequence). Losses at the gene ends were 7 bases for V and 4 bases for J; bases not matched to a gene: 8. The CDR3 length is 16 residues. Here the CDR3 reads CASKLLAGGRYNEQFF. The CDR3, as DNA: TGTGCCAGCAAGTTACTAGCGGGGGGCCGATACAATGAGCAGTTCTTC.

The sample holds a few counts of this clone. This chain joins TRBV7-6 and TRBJ1-1; TRBD1 matches at 8 bases. The germline V gene encodes CDR1 SGHVS and CDR2 FNYEAQ. The CDR3 sequence is 14 residues long. Losses at the gene ends were 3 bases for V and 2 bases for J; bases not matched to a gene: 2. Here the CDR3 DNA reads TGTGCCAGCAGCTTCGGACAGGGCAACACTGAAGCTTTCTTT. This codes for CASSFGQGNTEAFF. Variable domain in full (rest from reference TRBV7-6 and TRBJ1-1): GAGVSQSPRYKVTKRGQDVALRCDPISGHVSLYWYRQALGQGPEFLTYFNYEAQQDKSGLPNDRFSAERPEGSISTLTIQRTEQRDSAMYRCASSFGQGNTEAFFGQGTRLTVV.

This clone was found once. The chain is built from TRBV18 and TRBJ2-7, with TRBD2 as a possible D gene (5 bases). V gave up 6 bases and J gave up 7 bases, with 13 bases separating them. There are 12 residues in the CDR3. The V gene's germline CDR1 is KGHSH and CDR2 LQKENI. CDR3 DNA: TGTGCCAGCTCCCCGGCAGGCGGGGAGCAGTACTTC. Amino acid sequence: CASSPAGGEQYF. The variable domain in full, completed from reference TRBV18 and TRBJ2-7, reads NAGVMQNPRHLVRRRGQEARLRCSPMKGHSHVYWYRQLPEEGLKFMVYLQKENIIDESGMPKERFSAEFPKEGPSILRIQQVVRGDSAAYFCASSPAGGEQYFGPGTRLTVT.

The chain joins TRBV21-1 to TRBJ2-5; the D call of TRBD2 is as the table states it, not checked on the DNA. TRBV21-1 is an annotated pseudogene. The CDR3 is made up of 15 amino acids. CDR3 loop: CASIPSGRVGETQYF. The CDR3 region has the DNA TGTGCCAGCATCCCTAGCGGGAGGGTCGGAGAGACCCAGTACTTC.

This chain links TRBV27 with TRBJ1-2, with D perhaps matching TRBD1 (6 bases). Germline V lookup: CDR1 MNHEY, CDR2 SMNVEV (reference sequence). This CDR3 spans 17 amino acids. Trimming removed 3 bases at V and 6 bases at J, with 23 bases between. CDR3: CASSLGGGRRLVNGYTF. CDR3 bases: TGTGCCAGCAGTTTGGGCGGGGGGCGCCGCCTCGTTAATGGCTACACCTTC.

The chain is built from TRBV10-3 and TRBJ2-2, with D uncertain. CDR1 is ENHRY, CDR2 SYGVKD, per germline. V was pared by 6 bases and J by 0 bases, with 8 bases between. This CDR3 has 14 amino acids. CDR3 sequence reads: CAISPLSNTGELFF. CDR3 nucleotide sequence: TGTGCCATCAGCCCGCTATCGAACACCGGGGAGCTGTTTTTT.

The chain links TRBV30 to TRBJ1-2; D call uncertain. The CDR3 contains 13 residues. Germline CDR1 reads GTSNPN; CDR2 reads SVGIG (reference sequence). Deletions cut 3 bases from V and 3 bases from J, with 11 bases between. The chain's CDR3 is CAWSPVGDYGYTF. DNA of the CDR3: TGTGCCTGGAGCCCGGTAGGAGACTATGGCTACACCTTC.

This rearrangement joins TRBV5-4 to TRBJ2-4; 10 bases match TRBD2. Germline CDR1 reads SGHNT; CDR2 reads YYREEE (reference sequence). V lost 0 bases, J lost 0 bases, and 6 bases stayed unmatched. The CDR3 is 18 residues long. The CDR3 is CASSLETSGSLAKNIQYF. As DNA, the CDR3 is TGTGCCAGCAGCTTGGAGACTAGCGGGTCATTAGCCAAAAACATTCAGTACTTC.

J is TRBJ2-1 and V is TRBV28; 13 positions match TRBD2. This CDR3 has 17 residues. The germline V gene has CDR1 MDHEN and CDR2 SYDVKM. Trimming at V came to 7 bases and at J to 2 bases, leaving 8 bases not matched to a gene. The CDR3 region has the DNA TGTGCCAGCACAGGAAAAACTAGCGGGAGGGCCTACAATGAGCAGTTCTTC. It specifies CASTGKTSGRAYNEQFF.